The 13 T cell receptor beta chains in this list originate from one sample, sequenced in a study of cytomegalovirus exposure and HLA in healthy donors. PCR amplification relied on 60 Vbeta primers (plus 13 Jbeta primers). Some clones are missing from TCRdb's copy, which holds only in-frame ones; the method was immunoSEQ multiplex PCR. The sample lists about 83,000 clones, less than 85% occurring once. The material sequenced was PBMCs. Source of these receptors: a man aged 60 to 75 in good health and CMV-seronegative.

CDR3 bases: TGTGCCAGCAGCTCACCAACTAGCGGGGGGTGGAATGAGCAGTTCTTC. This gives the protein CASSSPTSGGWNEQFF. V gene TRBV11-2 combines with J gene TRBJ2-1; 12 bases line up with TRBD2. CDR1 and CDR2 (germline): SGHAT, FQNNGV. Trimming removed 4 bases from V and 7 bases from J; junction bases left unmatched: 8. The CDR3 is made up of 16 amino acids.

This clone has only a few counts. This chain joins TRBV19 and TRBJ1-5; 8 bases are shared with TRBD1. CDR3 length equals 15 residues. CDR1 and CDR2 from the germline V gene are LNHDA and SQIVND (reference sequence). The junction had 5 bases not matched to a gene; V was cut back by 5 bases and J by 2 bases. This CDR3 reads CASSPPTGGNQPQHF. The CDR3 DNA reads as TGTGCCAGTAGTCCCCCGACAGGGGGCAATCAGCCCCAGCATTTT.

The chain couples TRBV30 to TRBJ2-7, with a possible D match to TRBD1 (5 bases). The CDR3 loop spans 12 amino acids. V was trimmed by 5 bases and J by 3 bases, leaving 11 bases between them. CDR1 GTSNPN and CDR2 SVGIG come from the germline V gene (reference sequence). Here the CDR3 DNA reads TGTGCCTGGCAGAGACAGTTCTACGAGCAGTACTTC. Residues: CAWQRQFYEQYF.

The chain couples TRBV4-1 to TRBJ2-1, with D unclear. The CDR3 extends over 13 amino acids. V was cut by 5 bases and J by 10 bases, with 15 bases left in between. Germline lookup yields CDR1 MGHRA and CDR2 YSYEKL. The CDR3 DNA reads as TGCGCCAGCAGCTCCCAACTCATAACGGAGCAGTTCTTC. Translation gives CASSSQLITEQFF.

The V gene is TRBV4-2, the J gene TRBJ1-2; D is unresolved. The CDR3 totals 16 residues. Looked up from germline, CDR1 is LGHNA and CDR2 is YNFKEQ. The V and J ends lost 0 bases and 4 bases respectively, with 15 bases between them. The CDR3 region is CASSQDGTPGSYGYTF. In DNA, the CDR3 is TGTGCCAGCAGCCAAGATGGAACGCCAGGTAGCTATGGCTACACCTTC.

V is TRBV6-5 and J is TRBJ2-5; 8 nucleotides agree with TRBD2. Trimming removed 0 bases from V and 3 bases from J; junction bases left unmatched: 6. The CDR3 loop spans 16 amino acids. Per germline, CDR1 MNHEY and CDR2 SVGAGI. CDR3 DNA sequence: TGTGCCAGCAGTTACTCACAGAATAGCGGGAAAGAGACCCAGTACTTC. As protein: CASSYSQNSGKETQYF.

Written as DNA, the CDR3 is TGCGCCAGCAGCCAAGCGAACCGGGGGGGGCCCTCCGCCTACGAGCAGTACTTC. It codes for CASSQANRGGPSAYEQYF. V and J are TRBV4-1 and TRBJ2-7; TRBD2 agrees at 8 bases. Trimming removed 1 base from V and 2 bases from J; junction bases left unmatched: 13. The CDR3 runs 18 residues. Looked up from germline, CDR1 is MGHRA and CDR2 is YSYEKL.

There are a few counts of this clone. The V and J genes are TRBV6-6 and TRBJ2-3; tentative D call: TRBD1 (6 bases). Trimming took off 6 bases at V and 6 bases at J, with 7 bases between the two ends. CDR3 length equals 11 residues. From germline, CDR1 is MNHNY and CDR2 SVGAGI (reference sequence). CDR3 sequence reads: CASRTGDTQYF. The CDR3 DNA reads TGTGCCAGCAGGACAGGTGATACGCAGTATTTT.

The chain recombines TRBV6-4 with TRBJ2-1; TRBD2 might be the D (5 bases). V dropped 2 bases and J dropped 4 bases, with 12 bases sitting between them. This CDR3 comprises 15 residues. Germline assignment: CDR1 MRHNA and CDR2 SNTAGT. CDR3 DNA: TGTGCCAGCAGTGACGGGCTAGAGGGTTACAATGAGCAGTTCTTC. It translates to CASSDGLEGYNEQFF.

The gene calls are TRBV29-1 and TRBJ1-1; 7 bases agree with TRBD1. CDR3 size: 14 residues. Trimming at V came to 1 base and at J to 5 bases, leaving 7 bases not matched to a gene. Germline V gene lookup returns CDR1 SQVTM and CDR2 ANQGSEA. CDR3 nucleotides: TGCAGCGTTGAAGGTGAAGGGGGCGTTACTGAAGCTTTCTTT. It codes for CSVEGEGGVTEAFF.

This clone was counted between two and nine times. The chain couples TRBV30 to TRBJ2-3; D remains unclear. The CDR3 is 11 residues long. Germline V CDR1 and CDR2: GTSNPN, SVGIG (reference sequence). Deletions cut 0 bases from V and 6 bases from J, with 4 bases between. CDR3 nucleotide sequence: TGTGCCTGGAGTGTACAGGATACGCAGTATTTT. It is translated as CAWSVQDTQYF.

This clone was recorded a few times. CDR3 sequence (DNA): TGTGCCACGTTCTCGGGGGATACCTACGAGCAGTACTTC. Its protein product is CATFSGDTYEQYF. V usage is TRBV10-3 and J usage is TRBJ2-7; possibly TRBD2 for D (6 bases). The CDR3 totals 13 residues. Looked up from germline, CDR1 is ENHRY and CDR2 is SYGVKD. V was shortened by 10 bases and J by 2 bases, with 15 bases between the two germline ends.

V and J are TRBV7-3 and TRBJ2-5; 7 bases are a match to TRBD2. V dropped 5 bases and J dropped 3; count of bases not matched to a gene: 6. The CDR3 spans 14 residues. CDR1 SGHTA and CDR2 FQGTGA come from the germline V gene. CDR3 residues: CASSRGLAEETQYF. The CDR3 region has the DNA TGTGCCAGCAGCAGAGGGCTAGCGGAAGAGACCCAGTACTTC. The whole variable domain, remainder taken from reference TRBV7-3 and TRBJ2-5, is GAGVSQTPSNKVTEKGKYVELRCDPISGHTALYWYRQSLGQGPEFLIYFQGTGAADDSGLPNDRFFAVRPEGSVSTLKIQRTERGDSAVYLCASSRGLAEETQYFGPGTRLLVL.